The 30 T cell receptor beta chains presented below share a single source sample, sequenced in a study of T cell changes during pregnancy in multiple sclerosis. Repertoires were generated with immunoSEQ multiplex PCR, while TCRdb's copy carries only in-frame clones and drops some. Of approximately 49,000 clones in the sample, 88% are singletons; the top ten hold roughly 1.2%. This specimen consisted of CD4+ T cells from peripheral blood mononuclear cells, obtained in the second trimester of pregnancy. These receptors all come from a female donor with multiple sclerosis, enrolled in a pregnancy study.

The chain carries TRBV5-1 and TRBJ2-6; 8 bases fit TRBD1. There are 17 residues in the CDR3. V was pared by 0 bases and J by 5 bases, with 7 bases of the junction left unmatched. From germline, CDR1 is SGHRS and CDR2 YFSETQ. In DNA form, the CDR3 reads TGCGCCAGCAGCTTGGAAGACAGGGGAACTTGGGCCAACGTCCTGACTTTC. Protein: CASSLEDRGTWANVLTF.

This rearrangement joins TRBV9 to TRBJ2-2; TRBD2 is a possible D gene (6 bases). Germline CDR1 is SGDLS and CDR2 is YYNGEE. CDR3 length equals 13 residues. V lost 3 bases, J lost 5 bases, and 8 bases lay in between. CDR3 region: CASSERVTGELFF. The DNA for the CDR3 is TGTGCCAGCAGCGAGCGGGTTACCGGGGAGCTGTTTTTT.

The chain combines TRBV5-1 with TRBJ2-5; the match to TRBD1 covers 8 bases. The CDR3 covers 12 residues. The J segment lost 5 bases and the V segment lost 3 bases, leaving 0 bases of the junction unmatched. Germline V CDR1 and CDR2: SGHRS, YFSETQ. CDR3 region: CASSWDRETQYF. Here the CDR3 DNA reads TGCGCCAGCAGCTGGGACAGGGAGACCCAGTACTTC.

The chain combines TRBV4-3 with TRBJ2-7; D not certain. Germline lookup yields CDR1 LGHNA and CDR2 YSLEER. This CDR3 spans 15 amino acids. The V gene lost 0 bases and the J gene lost 3 bases, with 12 bases spanning the gap. CDR3 sequence: CASSQELQFLYEQYF. CDR3 bases: TGCGCCAGCAGCCAAGAATTACAGTTCCTCTACGAGCAGTACTTC.

V and J are TRBV30 and TRBJ2-4, with TRBD2 matching over 12 bases. The CDR3 has 18 amino acids. The junction had 15 bases not matched to a gene; V was cut back by 0 bases and J by 9 bases. Germline V CDR1 and CDR2: GTSNPN, SVGIG (reference sequence). DNA for the CDR3: TGTGCCTGGAGTGTATCGAGACTAGCGGGAGAGTTCTGGGGCATTCAGTACTTC. The encoded protein is CAWSVSRLAGEFWGIQYF.

The rearrangement uses TRBV18 and TRBJ2-5; TRBD1 might be the D (6 bases). Germline V CDR1 and CDR2: KGHSH, LQKENI. The CDR3 loop spans 13 amino acids. Trimming stripped 4 bases from V and 4 bases from J, with 10 bases between. The CDR3: CASSLRQAETQYF. In DNA, the CDR3 is TGTGCCAGCTCACTTCGACAGGCAGAGACCCAGTACTTC. The full variable domain, its missing parts supplied by reference TRBV18 and TRBJ2-5, is NAGVMQNPRHLVRRRGQEARLRCSPMKGHSHVYWYRQLPEEGLKFMVYLQKENIIDESGMPKERFSAEFPKEGPSILRIQQVVRGDSAAYFCASSLRQAETQYFGPGTRLLVL.

This chain connects TRBV4-3 to TRBJ2-3, with 11 bases aligning to TRBD1. Germline V gene lookup returns CDR1 LGHNA and CDR2 YSLEER. V was pared by 2 bases and J by 3 bases, with 7 bases of the junction left unmatched. The length of the CDR3 is 17 residues. The CDR3 protein is CASSQTTGTGGTDTQYF. The CDR3 DNA reads as TGCGCCAGCAGCCAAACGACCGGGACAGGGGGGACAGATACGCAGTATTTT.

This chain connects TRBV5-4 to TRBJ2-5; D possibly corresponds to TRBD1 (6 bases). The V gene lost 0 bases and the J gene lost 2 bases, with 14 bases spanning the gap. This CDR3 comprises 16 residues. Germline CDR1 and CDR2: SGHNT and YYREEE (reference sequence). As DNA, the CDR3 is TGTGCCAGCAGCTTGGCCTCCCCCGGACAGCAAGAGACCCAGTACTTC. The encoded protein is CASSLASPGQQETQYF. Full variable domain (missing parts from reference TRBV5-4 and TRBJ2-5): ETGVTQSPTHLIKTRGQQVTLRCSSQSGHNTVSWYQQALGQGPQFIFQYYREEENGRGNFPPRFSGLQFPNYSSELNVNALELDDSALYLCASSLASPGQQETQYFGPGTRLLVL.

The rearrangement joins TRBV25-1 to TRBJ2-2; 12 bases match TRBD2. The CDR3 sequence is 17 residues long. Trimming took 1 base from V and 1 from J; bases not matched to a gene: 1. Germline V gene data show CDR1 as MGHDK and CDR2 as SYGVNS. The CDR3 protein is CASSESSGRENTGELFF. For the CDR3, the DNA is TGTGCCAGCAGTGAATCTAGCGGGAGGGAGAACACCGGGGAGCTGTTTTTT.

The chain uses TRBV7-9 and TRBJ2-7; no reliable D call. Trimming cost V 3 bases and J 3 bases, with 9 bases left between them. The germline V gene has CDR1 SEHNR and CDR2 FQNEAQ (reference sequence). The length of the CDR3 is 13 residues. The CDR3 nucleotides are TGTGCCAGCAGCTTTCAGGCCAGCTACGAGCAGTACTTC. Translation gives CASSFQASYEQYF.

The chain is built from TRBV10-3 and TRBJ1-2; 7 bases line up with TRBD1. The CDR3 runs 12 residues. Germline CDR1 reads ENHRY; CDR2 reads SYGVKD. The V segment lost 6 bases and the J segment 4 bases; nucleotides outside the gene matches: 2. CDR3 residues: CAISGDSYGYTF. The CDR3 DNA is TGTGCCATCAGCGGGGACAGCTATGGCTACACCTTC.

This sequence joins TRBV2 and TRBJ1-2; 7 bases map to TRBD1. CDR3 length equals 14 residues. CDR1 and CDR2 (germline): SNHLY, FYNNEI. After removal of 7 bases from V and 1 base from J, the junction contained 6 bases not matched to a gene. The CDR3, as DNA: TGTGCCAGCAATCCGGACAGGATTAACTATGGCTACACCTTC. Translating gives CASNPDRINYGYTF.

The chain couples TRBV29-1 to TRBJ2-1; D possibly corresponds to TRBD1 (6 bases). This CDR3 contains 15 residues. Germline V CDR1 and CDR2: SQVTM, ANQGSEA. Trimming took off 7 bases at V and 1 base at J, with 17 bases between the two ends. CDR3 residues: CSASGTPDSYNEQFF. The CDR3 DNA reads as TGCAGCGCCTCCGGGACACCTGATTCCTACAATGAGCAGTTCTTC.

The V and J genes are TRBV4-1 and TRBJ2-1; 8 bases agree with TRBD2. The CDR3 has 17 amino acids. Per the germline V gene, CDR1 is MGHRA and CDR2 is YSYEKL. J gave up 7 bases and V 0 bases, and 11 bases lay outside the gene matches. The CDR3 spells CASSQDVRAGVSNEQFF. The CDR3 DNA is TGCGCCAGCAGCCAAGATGTGAGAGCGGGAGTCTCTAATGAGCAGTTCTTC.

The genes are TRBV13 and TRBJ2-5; D is unclear. The CDR3 length is 16 residues. Trimming pared 0 bases from V and 2 bases from J, leaving 13 bases between. The germline CDR1 and CDR2 sequences are PRHDT and FYEKMQ (reference sequence). DNA of the CDR3: TGTGCCAGCAGCTTAGGCCTAACTGTCGTTCAAGAGACCCAGTACTTC. Translated: CASSLGLTVVQETQYF.

This clone was seen a handful of times. The genes are TRBV29-1 and TRBJ2-7; possibly TRBD2 for D (7 bases). CDR3 size: 15 residues. The germline CDR1 and CDR2 sequences are SQVTM and ANQGSEA. V lost 7 bases and J lost 5, with 24 bases in between. The CDR3, as DNA: TGCAGCGCTGGAGGTGCGGGGGCAGGTATCGACGAGCAGTACTTC. Residues: CSAGGAGAGIDEQYF.

There are a few counts of this clone. This chain connects TRBV18 to TRBJ1-1, with a weak D call TRBD1 (5 bases). This CDR3 spans 14 amino acids. Germline CDR1 and CDR2: KGHSH and LQKENI. V lost 3 bases, J lost 0 bases, and 8 bases lay in between. The CDR3 DNA is TGTGCCAGCTCACCGACAGAGATGAACACTGAAGCTTTCTTT. It yields the protein CASSPTEMNTEAFF.

This chain connects TRBV18 to TRBJ2-5, with 9 bases lining up with TRBD1. The CDR3 sequence is 17 residues long. V gave up 0 bases and J gave up 4 bases; unmatched junction bases: 9. Germline CDR1 and CDR2: KGHSH and LQKENI. CDR3 sequence reads: CASSPPGQGVPGETQYF. DNA of the CDR3: TGTGCCAGCTCACCACCGGGACAGGGTGTCCCTGGAGAGACCCAGTACTTC.

For the CDR3, the DNA is TGCAGCGCTCTAAGGGGCCTGTACGAGCAGTACTTC. Translation: CSALRGLYEQYF. The J gene is TRBJ2-7, the V gene TRBV29-1, with a possible D match to TRBD1 (5 bases). The V gene's germline CDR1 is SQVTM and CDR2 ANQGSEA. Trimming left V 7 bases short and J 4 bases short, with 14 bases between. This CDR3 is built from 12 residues.

The V gene is TRBV5-1, the J gene TRBJ1-5; TRBD1 agrees at 7 bases. The CDR3 totals 16 residues. Germline CDR1 SGHRS, CDR2 YFSETQ. Losses at the gene ends were 4 bases for V and 0 bases for J; bases not matched to a gene: 7. CDR3 sequence (DNA): TGCGCCAGCAGCCTAGGACAGGATCATAGCAATCAGCCCCAGCATTTT. It codes for CASSLGQDHSNQPQHF.

The chain carries TRBV21-1 and TRBJ2-7; TRBD1 is the table's D call, not checked against the DNA. TRBV21-1 has pseudogene status. The CDR3 is 16 residues long. The CDR3 DNA is TGTGCCAGCAGCAAAGCGGACAGGGGATCATCCTACGAGCAGTACTTC. Amino acid sequence: CASSKADRGSSYEQYF.

The V gene is TRBV18, the J gene TRBJ1-2; D gene unclear. The CDR3 is 13 residues long. The ends were cut back, 2 bases at V and 1 base at J, with 5 bases in the middle. From germline, CDR1 is KGHSH and CDR2 LQKENI. CDR3 sequence reads: CASSPADNYGYTF. The CDR3 bases are TGTGCCAGCTCACCAGCGGATAACTATGGCTACACCTTC.

The J gene is TRBJ2-7, the V gene TRBV23-1, with a tentative D call TRBD1 (6 bases). TRBV23-1 is assigned to the ORF class and has an uncertain function. This CDR3 has 19 residues. V lost 6 bases, J lost 2 bases, and 29 bases lay in between. The CDR3 coding sequence is TGCGCCAGCAGAATAACAGGGAGTTCTAAAAATCTGCTTACCTACGAGCAGTACTTC. Translated, it gives CASRITGSSKNLLTYEQYF.

The V and J genes are TRBV6-5 and TRBJ2-6, with TRBD2 as a possible D gene (5 bases). V was cut by 5 bases and J by 2 bases, with 7 bases left in between. The CDR3 totals 14 residues. Per germline, CDR1 MNHEY and CDR2 SVGAGI. The CDR3 protein is CASSPSPGANVLTF. The CDR3 DNA sequence: TGTGCCAGCAGTCCTAGCCCTGGGGCCAACGTCCTGACTTTC.

This clone was seen a few times. This chain connects TRBV7-9 to TRBJ1-1, with D possibly being TRBD1 (5 bases). Germline-derived CDR1 and CDR2 are SEHNR and FQNEAQ (reference sequence). V was shortened by 1 base and J by 6 bases, with 12 bases between the two germline ends. There are 14 residues in the CDR3. CDR3 nucleotides: TGTGCCAGCAGCTTAGATCGACAGTTCGCTGAAGCTTTCTTT. As protein: CASSLDRQFAEAFF.

This clone was seen just once. CDR3 in amino acids: CASSWGTGHFTGELFF. DNA for the CDR3: TGTGCCAGCAGCTGGGGGACAGGACACTTCACCGGGGAGCTGTTTTTT. V gene TRBV5-5 combines with J gene TRBJ2-2; 8 bases map to TRBD1. This CDR3 is built from 16 residues. The germline V gene encodes CDR1 SGHKS and CDR2 YYEKEE (reference sequence). The ends lost 3 bases at V and 4 bases at J; junction bases unmatched: 8.

The chain is built from TRBV6-1 and TRBJ1-2; a weak D match, TRBD1 (5 bases). CDR3 length: 13 amino acids. CDR1 and CDR2 from the germline V gene are MNHNS and SASEGT. The germline V and J ends were trimmed by 7 bases and 1 base, with 10 bases remaining between them. DNA of the CDR3: TGTGCCAGCACCGGGGGGTTTAACTATGGCTACACCTTC. Translation: CASTGGFNYGYTF.

The chain is built from TRBV2 and TRBJ1-2, with D perhaps TRBD1 (6 bases). Trimming left V 7 bases short and J 13 bases short, with 16 bases between. Germline V gene data show CDR1 as SNHLY and CDR2 as FYNNEI. The CDR3 length is 11 residues. This CDR3 is CASNYRAYGTF. In nucleotides, the CDR3 is TGTGCCAGCAACTACAGGGCTTACGGCACCTTC.

CDR3 in DNA: TGTGCCAGCAGCCTTAGCGGAACTAGCACAGATACGCAGTATTTT. Residues: CASSLSGTSTDTQYF. V and J are TRBV7-3 and TRBJ2-3; the D gene is possibly TRBD2 (6 bases). Germline V gene sequence: CDR1 SGHTA, CDR2 FQGTGA. The length of the CDR3 is 15 residues. The germline V and J ends were trimmed by 5 bases and 0 bases, with 12 bases remaining between them.

This rearrangement joins TRBV5-6 to TRBJ2-1; 8 bases fit TRBD2. The CDR3 covers 15 residues. The J segment lost 4 bases and the V segment lost 1 base, leaving 4 bases of the junction unmatched. CDR1 is SGHDT, CDR2 YYEEEE, per germline. DNA of the CDR3: TGTGCCAGCAGCTTGATTAGCGGGGAATACAATGAGCAGTTCTTC. It yields the protein CASSLISGEYNEQFF.